The rows below give T cell receptor beta chains drawn from one sample of a study of T cell responses to AZD1222 COVID-19 vaccine. TCRdb's copy holds only in-frame clones and misses some; the assay was immunoSEQ multiplex PCR. The data contain more than 110,000 clones, almost 90% of them singletons. Sequences were derived from peripheral blood, sampled on day 0 of AZD1222 vaccination. The receptor set was obtained from an adult in good health. The CDR3 runs from the conserved cysteine through the conserved F or W. The D gene is left open where the match is weak. Not every row has a clone size; where given, it reads once, few, many or a size class.

v_call	j_call	clone_size	d_call	cdr3_aa	cdr3_nt
TRBV6-5	TRBJ1-2	NA	NA	CASTQSRGPYGYTF	TGTGCCAGCACCCAATCCAGGGGACCCTATGGCTACACCTTC
TRBV30	TRBJ1-1	NA	NA	CAWSAIPAEGEAFF	TGTGCCTGGAGTGCAATACCTGCTGAGGGGGAAGCTTTCTTT
TRBV7-9	TRBJ2-1	NA	TRBD2	CASSSGPGLAGDNEQFF	TGTGCCAGCAGCTCCGGACCGGGACTAGCGGGAGACAATGAGCAGTTCTTC
TRBV4-1	TRBJ1-2	NA	TRBD1	CASSQTGQLYGYTF	TGCGCCAGCAGCCAGACAGGGCAACTCTATGGCTACACCTTC
TRBV11-2	TRBJ1-3	NA	TRBD1	CASSPQGAGNTIYF	TGTGCCAGCAGCCCCCAGGGGGCTGGAAACACCATATATTTT
TRBV28	TRBJ1-2	NA	NA	CASRGAYGYTF	TGTGCCAGCAGGGGAGCCTATGGCTACACCTTC
TRBV30	TRBJ2-7	few	NA	CAERTGYEQYF	TGTGCCGAAAGGACTGGCTACGAGCAGTACTTC
TRBV25-1	TRBJ2-2	few	TRBD2	CASRASGSRTGELFF	TGTGCCAGCAGAGCTAGCGGGAGTCGGACCGGGGAGCTGTTTTTT
TRBV30	TRBJ1-2	few	NA	CAWSRRRAGGYTF	TGTGCCTGGAGTCGGAGGAGGGCGGGTGGCTACACCTTC
TRBV30	TRBJ2-5	NA	NA	CAWCKQVEETQYF	TGTGCCTGGTGCAAACAGGTTGAAGAGACCCAGTACTTC
TRBV6-2/TRBV6-3	TRBJ2-1	NA	TRBD2	CASSFLTSGLYNEQFF	TGTGCCAGCAGTTTCCTGACTAGCGGCCTCTACAATGAGCAGTTCTTC
TRBV2	TRBJ1-1	NA	NA	CASSDQYMNTEAFF	TGTGCCAGCAGTGACCAGTACATGAACACTGAAGCTTTCTTT
TRBV9	TRBJ2-1	NA	NA	CASSSLIPNEQFF	TGTGCCAGCAGCTCCCTTATTCCCAATGAGCAGTTCTTC
TRBV12-3/TRBV12-4	TRBJ1-2	NA	NA	CASSLGVGKGYTF	TGTGCCAGCAGTTTAGGGGTGGGGAAAGGCTACACCTTC
TRBV11-2	TRBJ1-2	NA	NA	CASSFGKANYGYTF	TGTGCCAGCAGCTTTGGCAAGGCTAACTATGGCTACACCTTC
TRBV7-2	TRBJ1-5	NA	TRBD1	CASSSPSGTGGNQPQHF	TGTGCCAGCAGCTCCCCCTCCGGGACAGGGGGCAATCAGCCCCAGCATTTT
TRBV14	TRBJ1-2	once	NA	CASSQGIGGAYGYTF	TGTGCCAGCAGCCAAGGTATCGGGGGAGCCTATGGCTACACCTTC
TRBV7-9	TRBJ2-4	NA	NA	CASSWSGRSLAKNIQYF	TGTGCCAGCAGCTGGTCCGGGCGGAGTCTAGCCAAAAACATTCAGTACTTC
TRBV6-1	TRBJ1-1	NA	TRBD1	CASSANRDRTNTEAFF	TGTGCCAGCAGTGCAAACCGGGACAGAACTAACACTGAAGCTTTCTTT
TRBV27	TRBJ2-1	NA	TRBD2	CASSSTSAYNEQFF	TGTGCCAGCAGCTCGACTAGCGCATACAATGAGCAGTTCTTC
TRBV3-1/TRBV3-2	TRBJ2-1	NA	NA	CASSLRNNEQFF	TGTGCCAGCAGCCTCAGGAATAATGAGCAGTTCTTC
TRBV11-2	TRBJ2-3	NA	NA	CASSLASPTDTQYF	TGTGCCAGCAGCTTGGCTAGCCCGACAGATACGCAGTATTTT
TRBV12-3/TRBV12-4	TRBJ2-5	NA	TRBD2	CASSFRGSETQYF	TGTGCCAGCAGTTTTCGCGGGAGCGAGACCCAGTACTTC
TRBV4-1	TRBJ1-6	NA	TRBD1	CASSLRQGDNSPLHF	TGCGCCAGCAGCTTACGACAGGGAGACAATTCACCCCTCCACTTT
TRBV3-1/TRBV3-2	TRBJ1-1	once	NA	CASSQDRGTEAFF	TGTGCCAGCAGCCAAGACCGGGGTACTGAAGCTTTCTTT
TRBV29-1	TRBJ1-4	NA	NA	CSVRPDYLEKLFF	TGCAGCGTACGGCCAGACTATTTGGAAAAACTGTTTTTT
TRBV27	TRBJ2-7	NA	TRBD2	CASSSLAGAGGSEQYF	TGTGCCAGCAGTTCTCTGGCGGGAGCGGGAGGGTCCGAGCAGTACTTC
TRBV7-9	TRBJ2-7	NA	NA	CASSTLSYEQYF	TGTGCCAGCAGTACACTGTCCTACGAGCAGTATTTC
TRBV7-5	TRBJ2-2	NA	NA	CVRTYSGELFF	TGTGTCAGAACGTACTCCGGGGAGCTGTTTTTT
TRBV30	TRBJ1-5	NA	NA	CAWTGGGNQPQHF	TGTGCCTGGACTGGAGGAGGGAATCAGCCCCAGCATTTT
TRBV28	TRBJ2-3	NA	TRBD1	CASSPYRQGSLFTDTQYF	TGTGCCAGCAGCCCTTACCGACAGGGAAGCTTGTTCACAGATACGCAGTATTTT
TRBV7-9	TRBJ1-2	once	NA	CASSLEHYGYTF	TGTGCCAGCAGCTTGGAACACTATGGCTACACCTTC
TRBV6-1	TRBJ1-1	once	NA	CASSEAGYMNTEAFF	TGTGCCAGCAGTGAGGCAGGCTACATGAACACTGAAGCTTTCTTT
TRBV11-3	TRBJ2-2	NA	NA	CASSLVRGAGELFF	TGTGCCAGCAGCTTAGTCCGAGGGGCCGGGGAGCTGTTTTTT
TRBV10-3	TRBJ2-7	NA	NA	CAGRLRDSYEQYF	TGTGCCGGCCGACTCCGGGACTCATACGAGCAGTACTTC
TRBV24-1	TRBJ2-3	once	TRBD2	CATSDLGSSGRTDTQYF	TGTGCCACCAGTGATTTAGGGTCTAGCGGGAGGACAGATACGCAGTATTTT
TRBV6-1	TRBJ1-3	NA	NA	CASSEAWGNTIYF	TGTGCCAGCAGTGAAGCGTGGGGAAACACCATATATTTT
TRBV30	TRBJ2-7	NA	TRBD1	CAWRGGTGVYEQYF	TGTGCCTGGAGGGGGGGGACAGGGGTCTACGAGCAGTACTTC
TRBV5-4	TRBJ1-2	NA	TRBD1	CAPRDRDLIHGYTF	TGTGCCCCACGAGACAGGGACCTGATTCATGGCTACACCTTC
TRBV5-6	TRBJ1-2	NA	NA	CASSLKLMEANYGYTF	TGTGCCAGCAGCTTGAAGTTGATGGAGGCGAACTATGGCTACACCTTC
TRBV4-3	TRBJ2-1	NA	TRBD2	CASSQETSGSPQFF	TGCGCCAGCAGCCAAGAGACTAGCGGGAGTCCTCAGTTCTTC
TRBV9	TRBJ2-5	NA	NA	CASSGAAGPLETQYF	TGTGCCAGCAGCGGAGCAGCTGGGCCACTAGAGACCCAGTACTTC
TRBV6-6	TRBJ2-1	NA	TRBD1	CASSLGQGALSEQFF	TGTGCCAGCAGTCTCGGACAGGGGGCTTTGAGTGAGCAGTTCTTC
TRBV6-2/TRBV6-3	TRBJ2-7	NA	TRBD2	CASSPWTSGYEQYF	TGTGCCAGCAGTCCCTGGACTAGCGGCTACGAGCAGTACTTC